Each of the 27 T cell receptor beta chains below was sequenced from the same sample in a study of T cells in Graves' hyperthyroidism and ophthalmopathy. TCR beta CDR3 region amplification was performed from RNA transcripts. The TCR CDR3 was amplified in a first-round RT-PCR using the HTBI primer set. TCRdb reanalysed the multiplex PCR reads using MiXCR and keeps one entry per CDR3 protein. The sample includes approximately 620,000 distinct CDR3 sequences, about 15% of them seen just once. Sequencing was done on a sample of blood. Receptors originate from a young woman with Graves' hyperthyroidism that later progressed to Graves' ophthalmopathy.

The table lists this clonotype with many counts. The V gene is TRBV20-1, the J gene TRBJ2-1, with 10 bases aligning to TRBD2. Germline-derived CDR1 and CDR2 are DFQATT and SNEGSKA (reference sequence). The CDR3 extends over 15 amino acids. Losses at the gene ends were 3 bases for V and 6 bases for J; bases not matched to a gene: 8. The CDR3 nucleotides read TGCAGTGCTAGCCTAGCGGGAGTGACGGGCAATGAGCAGTTCTTC. Its protein product is CSASLAGVTGNEQFF.

This clonotype was seen at least ten times. The rearrangement uses TRBV29-1 and TRBJ1-5; 7 nucleotides align to TRBD1. Germline CDR1 SQVTM, CDR2 ANQGSEA. The CDR3 totals 13 residues. With 4 bases clipped from V and 8 bases from J, the junction kept 8 bases outside the gene matches. CDR3 region: CSVGYARGEPQHF. In DNA, the CDR3 is TGCAGCGTTGGGTATGCCAGGGGGGAGCCCCAGCATTTT. The whole variable domain, filled in from reference TRBV29-1 and TRBJ1-5, reads SAVISQKPSRDICQRGTSLTIQCQVDSQVTMMFWYRQQPGQSLTLIATANQGSEATYESGFVIDKFPISRPNLTFSTLTVSNMSPEDSSIYLCSVGYARGEPQHFGDGTRLSIL.

Remarks on this clonotype: A read error is possible here, since a much larger clone lies one base away. The rearrangement links TRBV3-1 to TRBJ2-2, with a possible D match to TRBD2 (6 bases). Trimming took 1 base from V and 6 from J, leaving 15 bases between them. This CDR3 is built from 16 residues. Germline V lookup: CDR1 LGHDT, CDR2 YNNKEL (reference sequence). The CDR3 DNA is TGTGCCAGCAGCCAAGGACTATCGGGAGTATCCGGGGAGCTGTTTTTT. Translated, it gives CASSQGLSGVSGELFF.

This clonotype was recorded at least ten times. The chain has TRBV30 and TRBJ2-2, with 7 bases that match TRBD2. The CDR3 runs to 14 residues. The germline CDR1 and CDR2 sequences are GTSNPN and SVGIG (reference sequence). The ends lost 3 bases at V and 4 bases at J; junction bases unmatched: 5. The DNA for the CDR3 is TGTGCCTGGAGGACGAGCGGGGCCACCGGGGAGCTGTTTTTT. Protein sequence: CAWRTSGATGELFF.

As for this clonotype: Being one base from a much bigger clone, this may be a read error. The V and J genes are TRBV3-1 and TRBJ2-3; 7 positions match TRBD2. Germline trimming cut 4 bases from V and 0 bases from J; bases unmatched to any gene: 13. The length of the CDR3 is 18 residues. Germline V gives CDR1 LGHDT, CDR2 YNNKEL (reference sequence). The CDR3, as DNA: TGTGCCAGCAGCCTCTTGGTACCGACTAGCAGAAGCACAGATACGCAGTATTTT. This translates into CASSLLVPTSRSTDTQYF.

The DNA of the CDR3 is TGCAGCGTCCGTAGCGGAGAAGGCAAAAACATTCAGTACTTC. Residues: CSVRSGEGKNIQYF. V gene TRBV29-1 combines with J gene TRBJ2-4; D may be TRBD2 (6 bases). Germline CDR1 and CDR2: SQVTM and ANQGSEA. The CDR3 has 14 amino acids. The V gene lost 6 bases and the J gene lost 3 bases, with 15 bases spanning the gap.

Comments on this clonotype: One base away lies a much larger clone, so this may be a sequencing read error. The rearrangement links TRBV13 to TRBJ1-2, with 8 bases fitting TRBD1. Looked up from germline, CDR1 is PRHDT and CDR2 is FYEKMQ (reference sequence). There are 14 residues in the CDR3. J gave up 3 bases and V 3 bases, and 3 bases lay outside the gene matches. CDR3 in DNA: TGTGCCAGCAGCTTGTACAGGGGGGACTATGGCTACACCTTC. Amino acid sequence: CASSLYRGDYGYTF.

The rearrangement joins TRBV7-2 to TRBJ2-7; TRBD2 aligns across 11 bases. V was clipped by 1 base and J by 5 bases; unmatched bases: 7. The CDR3 has 16 residues. Per the germline V gene, CDR1 is SGHTA and CDR2 is FQGNSA. This chain's CDR3 is CASSLVAGGWVDEQYF. CDR3 bases: TGTGCCAGCAGCTTAGTAGCGGGAGGGTGGGTCGACGAGCAGTACTTC. Variable domain in full (rest from reference TRBV7-2 and TRBJ2-7): GAGVSQSPSNKVTEKGKDVELRCDPISGHTALYWYRQSLGQGLEFLIYFQGNSAPDKSGLPSDRFSAERTGGSVSTLTIQRTQQEDSAVYLCASSLVAGGWVDEQYFGPGTRLTVT.

The chain employs TRBV20-1 and TRBJ2-1, with TRBD2 identical over 11 bases. The end of the DNA aligns better with TRBJ2-7, so the J call may be wrong. Germline loops: CDR1 DFQATT, CDR2 SNEGSKA (reference sequence). The CDR3 has 13 residues. CDR3 sequence (DNA): TGCAGTGCCTCTACTAGCGGGAGCAATGAGCAGTACTTC. Translated: CSASTSGSNEQYF.

The table lists this clonotype with many counts. V gene TRBV6-2 or TRBV6-3 combines with J gene TRBJ2-3; the D is unclear. This CDR3 is built from 16 residues. V shed 2 bases and J shed 0 bases, with 12 bases lying between them. Germline values: CDR1 MNHEY, CDR2 SVGEGT. CDR3 in amino acids: CASSYADSSSTDTQYF. The CDR3 DNA follows: TGTGCCAGCAGTTACGCCGACTCCTCTAGCACAGATACGCAGTATTTT.

In this sample, this clonotype turned up many times. The chain links TRBV6-1 to TRBJ1-5, with 7 bases identical to TRBD1. The CDR3 totals 13 residues. Germline CDR1 and CDR2: MNHNS and SASEGT. Losses at the gene ends were 7 bases for V and 7 bases for J; bases not matched to a gene: 7. Written as DNA, the CDR3 is TGTGCCAGCACGACAGGGATAGGGCAGCCCCAGCATTTT. This codes for CASTTGIGQPQHF.

The J gene is TRBJ2-3, the V gene TRBV24-1; D gene unclear. The V and J ends lost 7 bases and 3 bases respectively, with 13 bases between them. Germline V gene sequence: CDR1 KGHDR, CDR2 SFDVKD. This CDR3 comprises 14 residues. CDR3 loop: CATSEDPGTDTQYF. The CDR3 DNA reads as TGTGCCACCAGCGAGGACCCTGGAACAGATACGCAGTATTTT.

This clonotype was counted at least ten times. The chain is built from TRBV20-1 and TRBJ2-1; possibly TRBD2 for D (5 bases). Germline V gene sequence: CDR1 DFQATT, CDR2 SNEGSKA (reference sequence). The CDR3 has 15 amino acids. V lost 4 bases to trimming and J lost 0 bases, with 13 bases between them. CDR3 amino acids: CSANSGSSSYNEQFF. Here the CDR3 DNA reads TGCAGTGCTAACAGTGGGAGTAGCTCCTACAATGAGCAGTTCTTC.

At least ten counts were recorded for this clonotype. The V and J genes are TRBV6-2 or TRBV6-3 and TRBJ1-2; a possible D gene is TRBD1 (5 bases). From germline, CDR1 is MNHEY and CDR2 SVGEGT. The CDR3 is 15 residues long. Trimming pared 2 bases from V and 2 bases from J, leaving 12 bases between. CDR3 coding DNA: TGTGCCAGCAGTTACGGGGGAGACTGGAACTATGGCTACACCTTC. Translation gives CASSYGGDWNYGYTF.

This clonotype showed up many times. The chain recombines TRBV5-8 with TRBJ2-5; D might be TRBD1 (6 bases). Per germline, CDR1 SGHTS and CDR2 YDEGEE. The CDR3 is 16 residues long. V lost 0 bases, J lost 5 bases, and 17 bases lay in between. The DNA for the CDR3 is TGTGCCAGCAGCTTGGGCCTGGTGGGGCAGGGGGAGACCCAGTACTTC. Protein sequence: CASSLGLVGQGETQYF.

The table lists this clonotype with a few counts. An end of the junction differs from the germline gene, which may be a read error. The V call is TRBV30, the J call TRBJ2-7; the D call may be TRBD1 or TRBD2 (5 bases each). This CDR3 is 15 amino acids long. The germline V gene has CDR1 GTSNPN and CDR2 SVGIG (reference sequence). The CDR3 reads CAWGVRGQGGPEQYF. The CDR3 bases are TGTGCCTGGGGTGTTCGGGGCCAGGGCGGGCCCGAGCAGTACTTC.

This clonotype was picked up many times. The chain links TRBV27 to TRBJ2-1, with no clear D. With 5 bases removed from V and 4 bases from J, the gap between germline ends came to 6 bases. The CDR3 is 12 residues long. Germline V CDR1 and CDR2: MNHEY, SMNVEV (reference sequence). The CDR3 reads CASSRNYNEQFF. For the CDR3, the DNA is TGTGCCAGCAGTCGTAATTACAATGAGCAGTTCTTC.

The CDR3 protein is CATSDSGTGAYEQYF. The CDR3, as DNA: TGTGCCACCAGTGATTCCGGGACAGGGGCCTACGAGCAGTACTTC. The rearrangement links TRBV24-1 to TRBJ2-7; 10 nucleotides line up with TRBD1. The CDR3 contains 15 residues. Germline values: CDR1 KGHDR, CDR2 SFDVKD. The J segment lost 2 bases and the V segment lost 2 bases, leaving 2 bases of the junction unmatched.

This clonotype was recorded many times. The chain links TRBV12-3 or TRBV12-4 to TRBJ2-1; 12 nucleotides align to TRBD2. The ends lost 5 bases at V and 5 bases at J; junction bases unmatched: 7. CDR3 length: 16 residues. The CDR3 DNA reads TGTGCCAGCAGTCCCCTAGCGGGAGGGCCTGACAATGAGCAGTTCTTC. This encodes CASSPLAGGPDNEQFF.

This sequence joins TRBV20-1 and TRBJ1-4; no clear D gene. V lost 4 bases and J 3 bases, leaving 6 bases between the germline ends. Germline V gene lookup returns CDR1 DFQATT and CDR2 SNEGSKA (reference sequence). The CDR3 is 12 amino acids. The DNA for the CDR3 is TGCAGTGCTAAGGGAGCTAATGAAAAACTGTTTTTT. Residues: CSAKGANEKLFF.

This clonotype was observed many times. The chain joins TRBV5-6 to TRBJ2-3, with D perhaps assigned TRBD1 or TRBD2 (5 bases each). The V gene lost 4 bases and the J gene lost 0 bases, with 15 bases spanning the gap. Germline CDR1 is SGHDT and CDR2 is YYEEEE. The CDR3 loop spans 16 amino acids. Here the CDR3 reads CASSPGAGWSTDTQYF. Here the CDR3 DNA reads TGTGCCAGCAGCCCCGGGGCAGGTTGGAGCACAGATACGCAGTATTTT. Based on the CDR3 plus reference TRBV5-6 and TRBJ2-3, the full variable domain is DAGVTQSPTHLIKTRGQQVTLRCSPKSGHDTVSWYQQALGQGPQFIFQYYEEEERQRGNFPDRFSGHQFPNYSSELNVNALLLGDSALYLCASSPGAGWSTDTQYFGPGTRLTVL.

A word on this clonotype: At one boundary the junction diverges from the germline segment, which might be a read error. The chain couples TRBV15 to TRBJ1-3, with 10 bases identical to TRBD1. The germline CDR1 and CDR2 sequences are LNHNV and YYDKDF (reference sequence). This CDR3 region has 19 residues. CDR3 protein: CATSIRDRGWVGTGDTIYF. The CDR3 DNA reads TGTGCCACCAGCATCCGGGACAGGGGTTGGGTGGGAACTGGAGACACCATATATTTT.

The sample holds many counts of this clonotype. V and J are TRBV5-1 and TRBJ2-1; TRBD2 matches 8 bases. CDR3 length: 16 residues. The J segment lost 0 bases and the V segment lost 1 base, leaving 3 bases of the junction unmatched. CDR1 SGHRS and CDR2 YFSETQ come from the germline V gene. DNA of the CDR3: TGCGCCAGCAGCTTGCCACTAGCGGACTCCTACAATGAGCAGTTCTTC. Translation: CASSLPLADSYNEQFF.

This clonotype was detected ten times or more. The chain recombines TRBV28 with TRBJ1-4; D is uncertain. CDR1 MDHEN and CDR2 SYDVKM come from the germline V gene. This CDR3 is 15 amino acids long. The V and J ends lost 1 base and 4 bases respectively, with 10 bases between them. The CDR3 DNA reads as TGTGCCAGCAGTTTATTGAGCAGTAGTAATGAAAAACTGTTTTTT. It is translated as CASSLLSSSNEKLFF.

This chain links TRBV30 with TRBJ2-7; perhaps TRBD2 as D (6 bases). Germline-derived CDR1 and CDR2 are GTSNPN and SVGIG (reference sequence). Between the trimmed V and J ends, which lost 3 bases and 1 base, there was a span of 13 bases. The CDR3 has 14 residues. CDR3 sequence reads: CAWRGTLGSYEQYF. The CDR3 region has the DNA TGTGCCTGGAGGGGGACTCTCGGGTCCTACGAGCAGTACTTC.

The table lists this clonotype with many counts. The chain is built from TRBV20-1 and TRBJ1-4; 9 bases line up with TRBD1. V was clipped by 4 bases and J by 8 bases; unmatched bases: 8. CDR1 is DFQATT and CDR2 is SNEGSKA in the germline V gene (reference sequence). This CDR3 is 14 amino acids long. CDR3 region: CSATRDRVGEKLFF. The CDR3 DNA reads TGCAGTGCTACCCGGGACAGGGTGGGAGAAAAACTGTTTTTT.

This clonotype was seen at least ten times. The J gene is TRBJ1-1, the V gene TRBV5-1; D possibly corresponds to TRBD1 (5 bases). The V gene lost 0 bases and the J gene lost 8 bases, with 11 bases spanning the gap. The CDR3 runs to 13 residues. Germline V lookup: CDR1 SGHRS, CDR2 YFSETQ. The CDR3 reads CASSLEGPSEAFF. Written as DNA, the CDR3 is TGCGCCAGCAGCTTGGAGGGGCCCTCCGAAGCTTTCTTT.